This T cell receptor (beta chain) was recorded in a study of blood T cell repertoires in COVID-19. Background on the study: The study drew acute and convalescent COVID-19 samples from the United States, Italy and Spain.

V was clipped by 2 bases and J by 6 bases, with 10 bases between them. Per the germline V gene, CDR1 is SEHNR and CDR2 is FQNEAQ (reference sequence). The CDR3 length is 13 residues. Using immunoSEQ multiplex PCR, the repertoire was profiled, and TCRdb retains in-frame clones only, with some absent. Of roughly 190,000 clones in the sample, 87% were seen once. Sequencing was done on a sample of peripheral blood. V usage is TRBV7-9 and J usage is TRBJ1-2; unclear D gene. The sequence was obtained from a man aged 55 to 70 with active or convalescent COVID-19. The CDR3: CASSLLFGDGYTF. As DNA, the CDR3 is TGTGCCAGCAGCTTACTATTCGGGGATGGCTACACCTTC. Supplemented by reference TRBV7-9 and TRBJ1-2, the full variable domain reads DTGVSQNPRHKITKRGQNVTFRCDPISEHNRLYWYRQTLGQGPEFLTYFQNEAQLEKSRLLSDRFSAERPKGSFSTLEIQRTEQGDSAMYLCASSLLFGDGYTFGSGTRLTVV.